Described below is a single T cell receptor beta chain sequence and its context. The target antigen is unknown. These data originate in a study of cytomegalovirus exposure and HLA in healthy donors. Study-level points and caveats: Cytomegalovirus status, reportedly, was diagnosed with high specificity and sensitivity by the classifier.

The primer mix had 60 Vbeta and 13 Jbeta primers. Repertoires were generated with immunoSEQ multiplex PCR, while TCRdb's copy carries only in-frame clones and drops some. The sample consists of some 120,000 clones, 75% to 90% of them appearing once. The CDR3 extends over 14 amino acids. The ends were cut back, 7 bases at V and 2 bases at J, with 15 bases in the middle. CDR1 and CDR2 (germline): MNHNS, SASEGT. The chain combines TRBV6-1 with TRBJ2-7, with D perhaps matching TRBD1 (6 bases). Input material: PBMCs. This receptor was obtained from a man aged 40-55 years in good health and CMV-seronegative. CDR3 region: CASISGTPPYEQYF. For the CDR3, the DNA is TGTGCCAGCATTTCCGGGACACCACCCTACGAGCAGTACTTC.